This T cell receptor (beta chain) was found in a study of T cell repertoires in cytomegalovirus infection. TCRdb reprocessed the reads with MiXCR, giving one entry per CDR3 protein. The sample shows roughly 500,000 distinct CDR3 sequences, about 11% of them seen only once. CDR1 SGHDT and CDR2 YYEEEE come from the germline V gene. The CDR3 length is 16 residues. V gave up 4 bases and J gave up 4 bases; unmatched junction bases: 11. This clonotype was seen more than once but under ten times. The sequencing sample was made of PBMCs. The chain joins TRBV5-6 to TRBJ2-7; TRBD2 matches 10 bases. The sequence was collected from a human donor in good health (CMV status not recorded). Some clones in this sample may be carry-over from other donors' samples. The CDR3 here is CASSHPSGSLQYEQYF. CDR3 bases: TGTGCCAGCAGCCACCCTAGCGGGAGTCTCCAATACGAGCAGTACTTC.